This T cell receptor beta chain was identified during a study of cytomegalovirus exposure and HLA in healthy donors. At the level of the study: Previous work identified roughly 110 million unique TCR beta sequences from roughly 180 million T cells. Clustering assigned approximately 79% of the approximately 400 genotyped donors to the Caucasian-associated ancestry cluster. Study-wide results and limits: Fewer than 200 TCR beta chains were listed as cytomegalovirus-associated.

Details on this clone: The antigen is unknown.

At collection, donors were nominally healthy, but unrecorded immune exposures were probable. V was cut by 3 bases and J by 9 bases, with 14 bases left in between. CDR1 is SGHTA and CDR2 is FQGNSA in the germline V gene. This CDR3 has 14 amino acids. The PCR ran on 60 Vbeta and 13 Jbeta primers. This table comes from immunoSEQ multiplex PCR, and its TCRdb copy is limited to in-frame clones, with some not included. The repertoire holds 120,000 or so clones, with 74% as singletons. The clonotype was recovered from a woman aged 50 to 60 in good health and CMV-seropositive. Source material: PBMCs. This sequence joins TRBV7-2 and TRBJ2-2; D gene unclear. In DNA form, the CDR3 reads TGTGCCAGCAGCTTTGGCGGCGGAACTCGGGAGCTGTTTTTT. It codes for CASSFGGGTRELFF.